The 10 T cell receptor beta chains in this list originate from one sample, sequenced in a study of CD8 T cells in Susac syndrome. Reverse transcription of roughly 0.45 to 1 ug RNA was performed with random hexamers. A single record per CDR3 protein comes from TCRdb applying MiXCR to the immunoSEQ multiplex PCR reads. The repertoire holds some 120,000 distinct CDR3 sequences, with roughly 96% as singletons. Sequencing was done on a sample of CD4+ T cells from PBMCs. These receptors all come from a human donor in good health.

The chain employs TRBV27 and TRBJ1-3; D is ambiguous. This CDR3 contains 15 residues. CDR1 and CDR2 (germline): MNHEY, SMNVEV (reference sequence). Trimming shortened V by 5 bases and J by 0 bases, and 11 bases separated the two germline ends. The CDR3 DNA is TGTGCCAGCAGTCCTAACCGGGACTCTGGAAACACCATATATTTT. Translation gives CASSPNRDSGNTIYF.

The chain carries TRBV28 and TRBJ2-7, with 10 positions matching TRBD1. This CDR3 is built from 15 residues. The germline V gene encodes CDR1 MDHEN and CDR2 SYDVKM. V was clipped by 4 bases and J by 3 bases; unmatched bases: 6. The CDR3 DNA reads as TGTGCCAGCAGTTGGACGGGACAGGGGAACTACGAGCAGTACTTC. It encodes CASSWTGQGNYEQYF.

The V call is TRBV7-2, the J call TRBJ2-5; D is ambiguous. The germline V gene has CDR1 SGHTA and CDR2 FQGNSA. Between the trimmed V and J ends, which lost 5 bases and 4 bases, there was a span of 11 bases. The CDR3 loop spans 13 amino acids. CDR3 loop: CASSPQWGETQYF. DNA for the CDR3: TGTGCCAGCAGCCCCCAATGGGGAGAGACCCAGTACTTC.

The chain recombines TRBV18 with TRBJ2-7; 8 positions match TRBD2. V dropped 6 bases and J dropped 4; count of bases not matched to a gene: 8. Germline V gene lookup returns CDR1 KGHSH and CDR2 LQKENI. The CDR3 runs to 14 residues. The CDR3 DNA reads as TGTGCCAGCTCCACGACCGGGGGGGAATACGAGCAGTACTTC. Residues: CASSTTGGEYEQYF.

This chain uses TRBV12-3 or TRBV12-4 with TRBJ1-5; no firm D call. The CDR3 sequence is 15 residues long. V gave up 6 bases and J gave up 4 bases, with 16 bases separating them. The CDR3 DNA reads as TGTGCCAGCAGCCGCTGGACGGACCGAAATCAGCCCCAGCATTTT. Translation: CASSRWTDRNQPQHF.

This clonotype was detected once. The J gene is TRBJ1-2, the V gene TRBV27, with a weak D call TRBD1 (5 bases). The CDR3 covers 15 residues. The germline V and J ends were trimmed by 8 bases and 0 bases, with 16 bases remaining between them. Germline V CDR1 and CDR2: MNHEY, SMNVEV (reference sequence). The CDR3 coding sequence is TGTGCCAGCGCCATGGGGGGAATTACTAACTATGGCTACACCTTC. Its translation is CASAMGGITNYGYTF.

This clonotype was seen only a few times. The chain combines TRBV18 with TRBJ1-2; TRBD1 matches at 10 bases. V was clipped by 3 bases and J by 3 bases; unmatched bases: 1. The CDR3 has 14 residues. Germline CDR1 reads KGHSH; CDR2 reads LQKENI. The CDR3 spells CASSPGQGHYGYTF. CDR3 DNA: TGTGCCAGCTCACCGGGACAGGGGCACTATGGCTACACCTTC.

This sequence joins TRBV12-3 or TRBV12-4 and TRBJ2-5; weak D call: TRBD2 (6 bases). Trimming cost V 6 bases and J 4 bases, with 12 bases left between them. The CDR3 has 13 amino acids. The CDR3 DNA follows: TGTGCCAGCAGGATGGGGGGAGTAGAGACCCAGTACTTC. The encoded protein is CASRMGGVETQYF.

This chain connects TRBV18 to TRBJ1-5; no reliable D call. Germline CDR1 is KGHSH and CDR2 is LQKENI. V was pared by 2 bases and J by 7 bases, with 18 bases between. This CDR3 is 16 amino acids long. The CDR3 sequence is CASSPMRSRAGQPQHF. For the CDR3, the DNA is TGTGCCAGCTCACCAATGAGGAGTAGGGCTGGGCAGCCCCAGCATTTT. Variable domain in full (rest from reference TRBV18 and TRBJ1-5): NAGVMQNPRHLVRRRGQEARLRCSPMKGHSHVYWYRQLPEEGLKFMVYLQKENIIDESGMPKERFSAEFPKEGPSILRIQQVVRGDSAAYFCASSPMRSRAGQPQHFGDGTRLSIL.

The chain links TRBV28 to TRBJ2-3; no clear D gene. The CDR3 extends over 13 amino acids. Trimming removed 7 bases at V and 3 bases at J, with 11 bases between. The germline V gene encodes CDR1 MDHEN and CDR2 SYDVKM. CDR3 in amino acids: CASMDGFTDTQYF. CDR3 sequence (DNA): TGTGCCAGCATGGACGGATTTACAGATACGCAGTATTTT.